The 28 T cell receptor beta chains in this list originate from one sample, sequenced in a study of control samples from healthy donors and cancer patients. Sequenced by immunoSEQ multiplex PCR; TCRdb stores in-frame clones only, minus some. The sample holds about 130,000 clones, roughly 89% seen once. The sample consisted of blood. The receptors shown here come from a man between 18 and 35 years old in good health.

This clone appeared once. This chain links TRBV30 with TRBJ1-5; 8 bases match TRBD1. The CDR3 extends over 14 amino acids. CDR1 and CDR2 (germline): GTSNPN, SVGIG (reference sequence). Losses at the gene ends were 0 bases for V and 5 bases for J; bases not matched to a gene: 3. CDR3: CAWSVDRGHQPQHF. The CDR3 DNA follows: TGTGCCTGGAGTGTAGACAGGGGCCATCAGCCCCAGCATTTT.

The chain carries TRBV1 and TRBJ1-1; the table's D call, TRBD1, was not checked against the DNA. TRBV1 is assigned pseudogene status. CDR3 length: 16 amino acids. CDR3 sequence reads: CTSSQDTTHLITEAFF. CDR3 nucleotide sequence: TGCACCAGCAGCCAAGACACGACACACCTAATCACTGAAGCTTTCTTT.

This chain connects TRBV29-1 to TRBJ2-7; perhaps TRBD1 as D (6 bases). This CDR3 has 11 amino acids. Germline V gene sequence: CDR1 SQVTM, CDR2 ANQGSEA. With 7 bases removed from V and 2 bases from J, the gap between germline ends came to 9 bases. The CDR3 protein is CSAGQTYEQYF. In DNA, the CDR3 is TGCAGCGCAGGACAGACCTACGAGCAGTACTTC.

The chain employs TRBV11-2 and TRBJ2-7; D could derive from TRBD1 or TRBD2 (6 bases each). V lost 4 bases and J lost 2, with 18 bases in between. The CDR3 length is 16 residues. Germline CDR1 reads SGHAT; CDR2 reads FQNNGV. In DNA form, the CDR3 reads TGTGCCAGCAGCTCCGCCGGAGGGGGTCTTACCTACGAGCAGTACTTC. The encoded protein is CASSSAGGGLTYEQYF.

J is TRBJ2-7 and V is TRBV5-1, with D possibly matching TRBD1 (5 bases). Germline-derived CDR1 and CDR2 are SGHRS and YFSETQ. The CDR3 runs to 14 residues. V lost 4 bases and J 6 bases, leaving 17 bases between the germline ends. This CDR3 reads CASSQQDPVFEQYF. The DNA of the CDR3 is TGCGCCAGCAGCCAACAGGACCCGGTATTCGAGCAGTACTTC.

The chain combines TRBV5-1 with TRBJ1-1, with 7 bases aligning to TRBD1. This CDR3 has 15 residues. From germline, CDR1 is SGHRS and CDR2 YFSETQ. With V trimmed by 0 bases and J by 4 bases, 6 bases remained unmatched. The CDR3 sequence: CASSLGVGGVTEAFF. The CDR3 coding sequence is TGCGCCAGCAGCTTGGGGGTAGGGGGCGTCACTGAAGCTTTCTTT.

V and J are TRBV11-2 and TRBJ2-3, with D tentatively TRBD1 (6 bases). Per the germline V gene, CDR1 is SGHAT and CDR2 is FQNNGV. There are 13 residues in the CDR3. Trimming took 8 bases from V and 4 from J, leaving 13 bases between them. CDR3 residues: CASGGSPADTQYF. The CDR3 region has the DNA TGTGCCAGCGGGGGCTCCCCCGCAGATACGCAGTATTTT.

This clone showed up just once. The chain recombines TRBV27 with TRBJ1-3; D is ambiguous. This CDR3 has 16 amino acids. In germline, CDR1 is MNHEY, CDR2 SMNVEV (reference sequence). Between the trimmed V and J ends, which lost 4 bases and 4 bases, there was a span of 17 bases. CDR3 sequence reads: CASSSPDRLGGNTIYF. The CDR3 DNA follows: TGTGCCAGCAGTTCCCCCGATCGGCTAGGAGGAAACACCATATATTTT.

This sequence joins TRBV11-1 and TRBJ2-3; D is unclear. CDR3 length equals 14 residues. Germline CDR1 and CDR2: SGHAT and FQDESV (reference sequence). V was trimmed by 0 bases and J by 4 bases, leaving 8 bases between them. DNA for the CDR3: TGTGCCAGCAGCTTAGCGTTCCGAGCAGATACGCAGTATTTT. It codes for CASSLAFRADTQYF.

The chain carries TRBV6-5 and TRBJ2-3; TRBD2 might be the D (6 bases). The CDR3 is made up of 16 amino acids. In germline, CDR1 is MNHEY, CDR2 SVGAGI. V gave up 2 bases and J gave up 4 bases, with 16 bases separating them. The CDR3 is CASSYDGGAPPDTQYF. The CDR3 region has the DNA TGTGCCAGCAGTTACGACGGGGGTGCCCCGCCAGATACGCAGTATTTT.

The genes are TRBV7-9 and TRBJ1-2; 7 bases match TRBD1. Germline loops: CDR1 SEHNR, CDR2 FQNEAQ (reference sequence). The CDR3 has 13 residues. V was pared by 11 bases and J by 4 bases, with 10 bases of the junction left unmatched. The CDR3: CAVQGGERYGYTF. Written as DNA, the CDR3 is TGTGCCGTCCAGGGGGGAGAGCGCTATGGCTACACCTTC. The full variable domain, rest sourced from reference TRBV7-9 and TRBJ1-2, is DTGVSQNPRHKITKRGQNVTFRCDPISEHNRLYWYRQTLGQGPEFLTYFQNEAQLEKSRLLSDRFSAERPKGSFSTLEIQRTEQGDSAMYLCAVQGGERYGYTFGSGTRLTVV.

The chain recombines TRBV6-2 or TRBV6-3 with TRBJ2-7; TRBD2 agrees at 10 bases. The CDR3 covers 18 residues. J was trimmed by 2 bases and V by 0 bases; bases with no gene match: 10. Germline V lookup: CDR1 MNHEY, CDR2 SVGEGT. The CDR3 protein is CASSYSKIAGGIAYEQYF. The CDR3 nucleotides are TGTGCCAGCAGTTACTCGAAGATAGCGGGGGGTATAGCCTACGAGCAGTACTTC.

The genes are TRBV6-5 and TRBJ2-7, with 8 bases fitting TRBD2. Losses at the gene ends were 5 bases for V and 4 bases for J; bases not matched to a gene: 10. There are 15 residues in the CDR3. Per the germline V gene, CDR1 is MNHEY and CDR2 is SVGAGI. CDR3 protein: CASSLYGGGSYEQYF. The CDR3 coding sequence is TGTGCCAGCAGTCTGTACGGGGGGGGTTCTTACGAGCAGTACTTC.

Points on this clone: The junction and the germline gene differ at one end; a read error may be behind it. V usage is TRBV3-1 (or the pseudogene TRBV3-2) and J usage is TRBJ1-2, with D maybe TRBD1 (5 bases). The CDR3 contains 12 residues. Germline CDR1 and CDR2: LGHDT and YNNKEL (reference sequence). The CDR3 sequence: CASSQGNRPTEF. Here the CDR3 DNA reads TGTGCCAGCAGCCAAGGTAACAGGCCAACAGAATTC.

This chain connects TRBV6-5 to TRBJ2-7; 9 bases line up with TRBD2. This CDR3 comprises 15 residues. Germline-derived CDR1 and CDR2 are MNHEY and SVGAGI. Losses at the gene ends were 6 bases for V and 0 bases for J; bases not matched to a gene: 6. DNA for the CDR3: TGTGCCAGCAGGGCGGGACTAGCCAGCTCCTACGAGCAGTACTTC. Translating gives CASRAGLASSYEQYF.

The chain joins TRBV7-6 to TRBJ1-1; a weak D match, TRBD1 (6 bases). V was pared by 1 base and J by 0 bases, with 15 bases between. CDR3 length equals 17 residues. Germline lookup yields CDR1 SGHVS and CDR2 FNYEAQ. The CDR3 reads CASSLVDSYLMNTEAFF. CDR3 in DNA: TGTGCCAGCAGCTTAGTGGACAGTTACTTAATGAACACTGAAGCTTTCTTT.

The gene calls are TRBV5-1 and TRBJ1-6; weak D call: TRBD1 (5 bases). The CDR3 runs 13 residues. With 2 bases removed from V and 9 bases from J, the gap between germline ends came to 9 bases. Germline CDR1 SGHRS, CDR2 YFSETQ. The CDR3: CASSFQGSSPLHF. CDR3 nucleotide sequence: TGCGCCAGCAGCTTCCAGGGTAGTTCACCCCTCCACTTT. Using reference TRBV5-1 and TRBJ1-6 for the parts outside the CDR3, the full variable domain is KAGVTQTPRYLIKTRGQQVTLSCSPISGHRSVSWYQQTPGQGLQFLFEYFSETQRNKGNFPGRFSGRQFSNSRSEMNVSTLELGDSALYLCASSFQGSSPLHFGNGTRLTVT.

This sequence joins TRBV7-6 and TRBJ1-1, with no clear D. CDR3 size: 16 residues. Germline V gives CDR1 SGHVS, CDR2 FNYEAQ. Trimming took off 4 bases at V and 1 base at J, with 16 bases between the two ends. The CDR3 protein is CASSSFLSGKNTEAFF. DNA of the CDR3: TGTGCCAGCAGCTCCTTTCTGAGCGGGAAGAACACTGAAGCTTTCTTT. Based on the CDR3 plus reference TRBV7-6 and TRBJ1-1, the full variable domain is GAGVSQSPRYKVTKRGQDVALRCDPISGHVSLYWYRQALGQGPEFLTYFNYEAQQDKSGLPNDRFSAERPEGSISTLTIQRTEQRDSAMYRCASSSFLSGKNTEAFFGQGTRLTVV.

This chain joins TRBV30 and TRBJ1-4; no clear D. This CDR3 region has 15 residues. Per the germline V gene, CDR1 is GTSNPN and CDR2 is SVGIG (reference sequence). The ends were cut back, 3 bases at V and 3 bases at J, with 14 bases in the middle. CDR3 region: CAWSVPLGPNEKLFF. Written as DNA, the CDR3 is TGTGCCTGGAGCGTCCCTTTGGGCCCTAATGAAAAACTGTTTTTT.

The chain links TRBV27 to TRBJ2-1, with D possibly matching TRBD2 (6 bases). V lost 4 bases, J lost 0 bases, and 16 bases lay in between. CDR1 is MNHEY, CDR2 SMNVEV, per germline (reference sequence). This CDR3 comprises 17 residues. DNA of the CDR3: TGTGCCAGCAGTTCCGGTCCACGGGGAGGCTCCTACAATGAGCAGTTCTTC. Translation gives CASSSGPRGGSYNEQFF.

This clone was counted between two and nine times. The chain links TRBV5-6 to TRBJ1-1; D is unresolved. CDR1 and CDR2 (germline): SGHDT, YYEEEE. With 0 bases removed from V and 14 bases from J, the gap between germline ends came to 14 bases. The CDR3 covers 12 residues. For the CDR3, the DNA is TGTGCCAGCAGCTTGGGAGAGGCAGCCCGGTTCTTT. It is translated as CASSLGEAARFF.

The chain couples TRBV4-1 to TRBJ1-2; D possibly corresponds to TRBD1 (6 bases). Trimming cost V 1 base and J 4 bases, with 13 bases left between them. Germline V gene lookup returns CDR1 MGHRA and CDR2 YSYEKL. CDR3 length: 15 residues. CDR3 region: CASSQVVSQGYGYTF. The CDR3 nucleotides are TGCGCCAGCAGCCAAGTTGTTTCACAGGGCTATGGCTACACCTTC.

This chain connects TRBV7-9 to TRBJ1-3; D gene unclear. The V and J ends lost 5 bases and 0 bases respectively, with 14 bases between them. The CDR3 totals 16 residues. Per germline, CDR1 SEHNR and CDR2 FQNEAQ (reference sequence). CDR3 sequence: CASSGLSRSSGNTIYF. The CDR3 coding sequence is TGTGCCAGCAGCGGGCTTTCCCGGAGCTCTGGAAACACCATATATTTT.

V gene TRBV5-5 combines with J gene TRBJ1-6; no definite D call. The CDR3 extends over 14 amino acids. V was trimmed by 2 bases and J by 5 bases, leaving 8 bases between them. The germline V gene has CDR1 SGHKS and CDR2 YYEKEE (reference sequence). This CDR3 is CASSLGAHNSPLHF. The CDR3 DNA follows: TGTGCCAGCAGCTTAGGAGCCCATAATTCACCCCTCCACTTT.

The rearrangement links TRBV5-1 to TRBJ2-7, with TRBD2 as a possible D gene (5 bases). From germline, CDR1 is SGHRS and CDR2 YFSETQ. V was cut by 4 bases and J by 6 bases, with 20 bases left in between. CDR3 length equals 15 residues. CDR3: CASSLTDTFGGEQYF. CDR3 DNA sequence: TGCGCCAGCAGCCTCACTGACACATTTGGAGGCGAGCAGTACTTC.

V usage is TRBV2 and J usage is TRBJ1-5; 8 bases are shared with TRBD1. V dropped 8 bases and J dropped 2; count of bases not matched to a gene: 5. CDR3 length: 14 residues. Germline V gene sequence: CDR1 SNHLY, CDR2 FYNNEI. The CDR3 region is CASHSTGGNQPQHF. The CDR3 nucleotides read TGTGCCAGCCATTCGACAGGGGGCAATCAGCCCCAGCATTTT.

The rearrangement links TRBV19 to TRBJ2-5; 10 bases map to TRBD2. With 2 bases clipped from V and 4 bases from J, the junction kept 10 bases outside the gene matches. This CDR3 has 17 amino acids. Germline V CDR1 and CDR2: LNHDA, SQIVND (reference sequence). CDR3 sequence: CASSIRASGGWSETQYF. The CDR3, as DNA: TGTGCCAGTAGTATAAGGGCTAGCGGGGGTTGGTCAGAGACCCAGTACTTC. The complete variable domain, with remaining parts taken from reference TRBV19 and TRBJ2-5, reads DGGITQSPKYLFRKEGQNVTLSCEQNLNHDAMYWYRQDPGQGLRLIYYSQIVNDFQKGDIAEGYSVSREKKESFPLTVTSAQKNPTAFYLCASSIRASGGWSETQYFGPGTRLLVL.

The chain couples TRBV10-2 to TRBJ2-7; TRBD2 is a possible D gene (6 bases). This CDR3 is 14 amino acids long. V dropped 0 bases and J dropped 2 bases, with 8 bases sitting between them. Germline lookup yields CDR1 WSHSY and CDR2 SAAADI. Here the CDR3 reads CASSESWGAYEQYF. The CDR3 bases are TGCGCCAGCAGTGAGTCGTGGGGGGCCTACGAGCAGTACTTC.